This entry concerns a single T cell receptor beta chain. It has no known antigen specificity. Qualities for individual bases were not recorded, and no much larger clone is one base off. Genomic DNA was isolated using the Qiagen DNeasy kit from unsorted PBMCs as well as from negatively selected CD4+ and CD8+ fractions. Using primers that anneal to V and J segments, immunoSEQ multiplex PCR amplified the TCR beta CDR3 regions. A synthetic immune receptor repertoire was used to minimize amplification bias, and remaining bias was computationally removed after sequencing. The study's processing was this. Custom Python scripts were used to quantify repertoire diversity as the Shannon entropy index. Unsorted, CD4+ and CD8+ repertoires were analyzed separately, except for combined analyses in which CD4+ and CD8+ sequences were merged in silico. TCRdb stores this immuneACCESS table with in-frame sequences only. Part of the clones is absent; in the studies checked, under half of the shortfall reflects unresolved V genes, and no reason is known for the rest. Clonal size and the V and J genes are those of that table, whereas D and trimming came from the DNA. The sample yields approximately 26,000 clones; about 89% were counted once. The ten largest clones represent more than 0.45% of the sample.

The CDR3 holds 14 amino acids from the cysteine to the phenylalanine. The kept DNA is CDR3 alone, 42 bases in frame from the first base. V is shortened by 0 bases, J by 7 bases, and the region joining them spans 10 bases. CDR1 and CDR2 are read off the germline V gene as SGDLS and YYNGEE. The time point label of this sample denotes: newly diagnosed, previously untreated cHL patient sample. Magnetic negative selection with a Miltenyi CD4+ T cell isolation kit was used to purify CD4+ T cells from thawed PBMCs. As a comparison group for the relapsed/refractory trial patients, PBMCs were sequenced from patients with newly diagnosed, previously untreated classical Hodgkin lymphoma. Peripheral blood was collected in 8 mL Vacutainer Cell Preparation Tubes, from which PBMCs were isolated by centrifugation and then cryopreserved. Purified CD4+ and CD8+ fractions were generated only in cases for which an additional PBMC sample was available. Magnetically labelled cells were depleted on LS columns in a quadroMACS separator, and the flow-through was collected as the purified fraction.

This record belongs to a study of PD-1 blockade in classical Hodgkin lymphoma (dated by TCRdb to about 2020). Regarding the complete study: The study used TCR beta sequencing and CyTOF to define a peripheral blood immune signature of response to PD-1 blockade in classical Hodgkin lymphoma.

Findings and caveats that apply to the study as a whole: Baseline TCR diversity was reported to be lower in newly diagnosed patients than in healthy donors and to be lower still in relapsed/refractory patients. The study was restricted to a single clinical trial cohort, and the causes of repertoire differences, possibly disease activity or prior therapy, were left undefined.

Sample: CD4+ T cells from blood. The receptor chain draws on TRBV9 and TRBJ1-4, with the D gene not confidently named. The clonotype originates from a human donor with classical Hodgkin lymphoma. The nucleotide sequence is TGTGCCAGCAGCGTAGCCTCCGGACGTGAAAAACTGTTTTTT. This yields the protein CASSVASGREKLFF.